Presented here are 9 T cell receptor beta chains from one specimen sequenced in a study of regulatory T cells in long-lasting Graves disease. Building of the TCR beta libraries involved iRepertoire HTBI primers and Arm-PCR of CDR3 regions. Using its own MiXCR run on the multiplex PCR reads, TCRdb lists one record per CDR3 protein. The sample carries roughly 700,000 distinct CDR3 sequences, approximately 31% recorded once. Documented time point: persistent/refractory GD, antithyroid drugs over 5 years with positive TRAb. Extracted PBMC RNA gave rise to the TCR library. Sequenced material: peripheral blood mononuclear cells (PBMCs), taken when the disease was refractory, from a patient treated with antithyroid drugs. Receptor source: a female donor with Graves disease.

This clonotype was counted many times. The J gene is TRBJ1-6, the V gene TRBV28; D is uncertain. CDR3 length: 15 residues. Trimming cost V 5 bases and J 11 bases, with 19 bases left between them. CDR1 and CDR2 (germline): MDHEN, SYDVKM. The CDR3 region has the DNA TGTGCCAGCAGTCCAAGACGGCCCAGTCCTCCACCCCTCCACTTT. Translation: CASSPRRPSPPPLHF.

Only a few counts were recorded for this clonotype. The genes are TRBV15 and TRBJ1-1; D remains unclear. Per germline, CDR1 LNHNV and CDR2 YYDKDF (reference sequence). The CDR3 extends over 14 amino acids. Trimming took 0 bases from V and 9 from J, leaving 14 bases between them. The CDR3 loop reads CATSREAGKTKAFF. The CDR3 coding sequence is TGTGCCACCAGCAGAGAGGCGGGAAAGACTAAAGCTTTCTTT.

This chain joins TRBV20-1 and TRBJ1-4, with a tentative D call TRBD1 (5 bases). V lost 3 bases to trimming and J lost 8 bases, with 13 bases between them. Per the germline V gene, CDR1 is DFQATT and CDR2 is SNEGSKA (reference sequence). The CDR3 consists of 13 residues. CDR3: CSARGPRDEKLFF. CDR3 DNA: TGCAGTGCTAGGGGACCACGGGACGAAAAACTGTTTTTT.

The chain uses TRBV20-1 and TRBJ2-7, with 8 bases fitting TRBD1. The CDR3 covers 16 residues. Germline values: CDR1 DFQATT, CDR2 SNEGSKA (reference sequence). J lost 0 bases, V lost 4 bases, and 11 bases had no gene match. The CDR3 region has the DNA TGCAGTGCTACCCCAATTCGGACAGGGACCTCCTACGAGCAGTACTTC. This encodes CSATPIRTGTSYEQYF.

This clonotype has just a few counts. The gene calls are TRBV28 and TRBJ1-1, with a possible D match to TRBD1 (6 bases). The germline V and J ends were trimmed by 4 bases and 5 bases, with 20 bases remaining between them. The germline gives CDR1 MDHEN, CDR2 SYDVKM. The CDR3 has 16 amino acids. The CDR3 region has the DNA TGTGCCAGCAGTTCTCCCGGGGGGGGGGCTGAGACTGAAGCTTTCTTT. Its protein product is CASSSPGGGAETEAFF.

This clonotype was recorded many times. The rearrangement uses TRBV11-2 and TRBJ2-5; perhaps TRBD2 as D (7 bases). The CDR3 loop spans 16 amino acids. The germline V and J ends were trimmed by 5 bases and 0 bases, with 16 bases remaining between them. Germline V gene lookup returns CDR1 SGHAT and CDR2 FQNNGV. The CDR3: CASSPGRGGYQETQYF. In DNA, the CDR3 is TGTGCCAGCAGCCCAGGAAGGGGGGGGTACCAAGAGACCCAGTACTTC.

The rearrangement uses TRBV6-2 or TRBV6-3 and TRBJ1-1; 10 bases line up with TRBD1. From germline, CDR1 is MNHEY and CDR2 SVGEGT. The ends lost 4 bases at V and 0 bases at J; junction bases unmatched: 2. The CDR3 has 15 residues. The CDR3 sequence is CASSSTGGLNTEAFF. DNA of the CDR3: TGTGCCAGCAGTTCGACAGGGGGCTTGAACACTGAAGCTTTCTTT.

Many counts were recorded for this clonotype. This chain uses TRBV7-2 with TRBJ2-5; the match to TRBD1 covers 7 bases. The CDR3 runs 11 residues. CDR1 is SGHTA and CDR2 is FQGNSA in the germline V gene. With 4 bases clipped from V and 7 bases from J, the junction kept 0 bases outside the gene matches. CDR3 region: CASSSGGTQYF. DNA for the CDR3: TGTGCCAGCAGCTCAGGGGGGACCCAGTACTTC.

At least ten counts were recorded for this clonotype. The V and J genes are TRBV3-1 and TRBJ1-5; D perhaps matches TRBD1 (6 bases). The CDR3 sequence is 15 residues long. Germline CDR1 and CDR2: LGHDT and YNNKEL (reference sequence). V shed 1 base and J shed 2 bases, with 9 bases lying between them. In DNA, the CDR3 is TGTGCCAGCAGCCAAGTACAGGGTGGCAATCAGCCCCAGCATTTT. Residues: CASSQVQGGNQPQHF.